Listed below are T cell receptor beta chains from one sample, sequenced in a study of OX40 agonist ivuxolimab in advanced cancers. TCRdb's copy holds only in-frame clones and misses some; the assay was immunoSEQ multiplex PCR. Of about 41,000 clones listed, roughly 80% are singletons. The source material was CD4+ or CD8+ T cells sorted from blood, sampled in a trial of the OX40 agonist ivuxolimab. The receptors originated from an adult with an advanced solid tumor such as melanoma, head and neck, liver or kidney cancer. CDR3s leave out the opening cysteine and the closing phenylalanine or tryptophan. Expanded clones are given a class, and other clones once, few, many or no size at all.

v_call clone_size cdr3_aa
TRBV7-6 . ASSLARGGFKTQY
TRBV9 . ASSAPSASYSNQPQH
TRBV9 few ASSVDHSSYNEQF
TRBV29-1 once SYTGAREQY
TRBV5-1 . ASSLVPGPGTQY
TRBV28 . ASSLAGAQETQY
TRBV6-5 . ASSPGAPTEAF
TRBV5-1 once ASSLTSGGPSTDTQY
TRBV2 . ASSEGGTGYGYT
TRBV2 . ASSKGTYEQY
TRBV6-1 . ASSEAGGNEKLF
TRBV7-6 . ASSLAPGGNEQF
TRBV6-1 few ASSEEPRGALH
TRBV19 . ASSIQGGGDTQY
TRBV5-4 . ASSLNGQRGLYEQY
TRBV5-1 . ASSGGVNTEAF
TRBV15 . ATSRDLAGVFLV
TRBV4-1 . ASSQESLQGAAETQY
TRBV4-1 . ASSQGQGPIYEQY
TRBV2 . ASNLGGEELLH
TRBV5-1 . ASSFFGGAGGPVEQY
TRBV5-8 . ASRFRDRTGELF
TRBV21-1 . ASSMAGAQSFYEQY
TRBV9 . ASSELIGSGNTEAF
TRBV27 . ASSLRPTSQPQH
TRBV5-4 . ASSHRRSSYEQY
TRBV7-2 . ASSLALRIGQGDTEAF
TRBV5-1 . ASSLSAGTTGELF
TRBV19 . ASSTGGWTYNEQF
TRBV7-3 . ASSLGTSGDNEQF